This T cell receptor (beta chain) stems from a study of radiation and T cells in renal cell carcinoma. General study points: Without pretreatment biopsies, baseline tumor clonotype presence was undetermined. Top tumor clonotypes rose in blood 2 weeks post-radiation, then contracted.

Clones were read by immunoSEQ multiplex PCR, and TCRdb kept only the in-frame ones, dropping some. This repertoire shows about 130,000 clones, about four fifths found once; its top ten account for approximately 5%. The length of the CDR3 is 18 residues. Germline V gene data show CDR1 as MGHRA and CDR2 as YSYEKL. Unmatched junction bases numbered 20, after V lost 6 bases and J lost 4 bases. Points on this clone: What it binds is unknown.

This sample's time point: blood 2 weeks post-SBRT. Treatment meaning: 15 Gy SBRT to primary tumor, nephrectomy 4 weeks later. Blood was sampled at baseline, 2 weeks and 4 weeks after SBRT. The patient's renal cell carcinoma had clear cell pathology. The origin of this receptor is a man aged 45-60 years with renal cell carcinoma. Sequences were derived from blood, sampled from a patient whose treatment included radiotherapy and nephrectomy. The chain combines TRBV4-1 with TRBJ1-1; 7 bases match TRBD1. CDR3 in amino acids: CASSPAHRDSWRGTEAFF. CDR3 DNA sequence: TGCGCCAGCAGTCCCGCCCACCGGGACAGCTGGCGGGGCACTGAAGCTTTCTTT.